Listed below are T cell receptor beta chains from one sample, sequenced in a study of OX40 agonist ivuxolimab in advanced cancers. Generated by immunoSEQ multiplex PCR, the TCRdb table keeps only in-frame clones and is missing some. The profile shows roughly 120,000 clones, around 93% of them singletons. The source was CD4+ or CD8+ T cells sorted from blood, collected in a trial of the OX40 agonist ivuxolimab. The receptors were sampled from an adult with an advanced solid tumor such as melanoma, head and neck, liver or kidney cancer. Each CDR3 is given with its conserved first and last residue. Each record gives: V gene, CDR3 length, clone size, D gene, J gene, CDR3 DNA, CDR3 protein. The D gene is left open where the match is weak. The size field is filled for only some rows; it gives once, few, many or a size class.

TRBV4-2	14	once	.	TRBJ1-4	TGTGCCAGCAGCCGGGCAGCAGATAATGAAAAACTGTTTTTT	CASSRAADNEKLFF
TRBV28	13	.	.	TRBJ1-1	TGTGCCAGCAGTTTGAGCGGAGGAATCGAAGCTTTCTTT	CASSLSGGIEAFF
TRBV5-6	13	.	.	TRBJ1-4	TGTGCCAGCAGCTGGGCGGGATCTGGAAAACTGTTTTTT	CASSWAGSGKLFF
TRBV6-1	14	.	.	TRBJ1-5	TGTGCCAGCAGTGCCGGGAATAGCAATCAGCCCCAGCATTTT	CASSAGNSNQPQHF
TRBV27	16	.	TRBD2	TRBJ2-7	TGTGCCAGCAGGCCCTCGACTAGCGGGAGATTTAACGAGCAGTACTTC	CASRPSTSGRFNEQYF
TRBV2	13	once	.	TRBJ2-7	TGTGCCAGCAGTGAAAATGGCCTGGGCGAGCAGTACTTC	CASSENGLGEQYF
TRBV27	15	.	TRBD1	TRBJ1-2	TGTGCCAGCAGTTTCTCCGGACAGGCTAACTATGGCTACACCTTC	CASSFSGQANYGYTF
TRBV11-2	15	once	TRBD2	TRBJ2-7	TGTGCCAGCAGCCCCTGGACTAGCGGAATTTACGAGCAGTACTTC	CASSPWTSGIYEQYF
TRBV7-6	15	.	.	TRBJ1-5	TGTGCCAGCAGCTTAGCGCCGACGAGCAATCAGCCCCAGCATTTT	CASSLAPTSNQPQHF
TRBV27	14	.	.	TRBJ2-3	TGTGCCAGCAACCTTGGAGGGGCCACAGATACGCAGTATTTT	CASNLGGATDTQYF
TRBV27	13	.	TRBD1	TRBJ1-1	TGTGCCAGCATCAGCCTCAGGGGGACTGAAGCTTTCTTT	CASISLRGTEAFF
TRBV9	16	few	.	TRBJ2-2	TGTGCCAGCAGCGATGACAGGATTGGGAACACCGGGGAGCTGTTTTTT	CASSDDRIGNTGELFF
TRBV28	14	.	.	TRBJ1-4	TGTGCCAGCAGTTTATGGGGAGGTAATGAAAAACTGTTTTTT	CASSLWGGNEKLFF
TRBV7-9	13	.	.	TRBJ2-7	TGTGCCAGCAGCCGGGGGGCGACGTTCGAGCAGTACTTC	CASSRGATFEQYF
TRBV2	12	.	.	TRBJ1-3	TGTGCCAGCAGTAATTTTGGAAACACCATATATTTT	CASSNFGNTIYF
TRBV15	16	.	TRBD1	TRBJ2-7	TGTGCCACCAGCAAAGACAGGGAATCTTCGGTCTACGAGCAGTACTTC	CATSKDRESSVYEQYF
TRBV6-6	14	.	.	TRBJ1-4	TGTGCCAGCAGTAATCGGGACTTAAGGGAAAAACTGTTTTTT	CASSNRDLREKLFF
TRBV25-1	16	.	TRBD2	TRBJ2-1	TGTGCCAGCAGTGAATACCCGGGAGGGCGGGATAATGAGCAGTTCTTC	CASSEYPGGRDNEQFF
TRBV7-3	14	.	.	TRBJ2-5	TGTGCCAGCAGCTTAGCGCGGAACCAAGAGACCCAGTACTTC	CASSLARNQETQYF
TRBV2	12	.	.	TRBJ2-1	TGTGCCAGCAGCTCCGTCTTGAATGAGCAGTTCTTC	CASSSVLNEQFF
TRBV2	13	.	.	TRBJ1-6	TGTGCCAGCAGTCCAGGGGCGCAATCACCCCTCCACTTT	CASSPGAQSPLHF
TRBV5-1	15	.	.	TRBJ1-6	TGCGCCAGCAGCTTGGAGAGCCCCGCGAATTCACCCCTCCACTTT	CASSLESPANSPLHF
TRBV5-6	15	.	.	TRBJ2-1	TGTGCCAGCAGCTCGACACTTAGATCCTACAATGAGCAGTTCTTC	CASSSTLRSYNEQFF
TRBV6-5	12	.	.	TRBJ1-1	TGTGCCAGCAGTTCAGGGACCACTGAAGCTTTCTTT	CASSSGTTEAFF
TRBV23-1	15	.	TRBD1	TRBJ1-1	TGCGCCAGCAGTCAATCTACGACAGGGATGACTGAAGCTTTCTTT	CASSQSTTGMTEAFF
TRBV10-3	17	.	.	TRBJ1-2	TGTGCCATCAGTGAGAGGGGGGGCGCCGATGTTAGAGACGGCTACACCTTC	CAISERGGADVRDGYTF
TRBV18	14	.	.	TRBJ2-7	TGTGCCAGCTCACCACCGGGGCCTTTCTACGAGCAGTACTTC	CASSPPGPFYEQYF
TRBV4-3	19	.	TRBD1	TRBJ1-1	TGCGCCAGCAGCCAAGATCTTGGTGGACAGGGCCGACACAGGCTTCGGGCTTTCTTT	CASSQDLGGQGRHRLRAFF